What follows is one TCR beta chain and its context. The CDR3 length is 14 residues. Trimming took 1 base from V and 11 from J, leaving 17 bases between them. The germline V gene has CDR1 SEHNR and CDR2 FQNEAQ (reference sequence). This entry belongs to a study of CD8+CD57+ T cells in acquired aplastic anemia. Study background: An average of roughly 2.9 ug of DNA was obtained from sorted CD4+ and CD8+ cells.

Patients chosen for sequencing had shown CD8+CD57+ cell expansion by flow cytometry. Severe acquired aplastic anemia was present in all patients. No therapy was given to patients before blood sampling. The use of genomic DNA as template underpinned the TCR beta VDJ and CDR3 profiling. MiXCR was run by TCRdb on the reads, yielding one entry per CDR3 protein. This sample yields a few hundred thousand distinct CDR3 sequences, of which roughly 53% are seen a single time; about 20% belongs to the top ten. J is TRBJ1-1 and V is TRBV7-9; D is ambiguous. Material: sorted CD4+, CD8+, or CD8+CD57+ T cells (not recorded which) from PBMCs. This receptor was identified in a human donor with aplastic anemia. The CDR3 DNA reads as TGTGCCAGCAGCTTAGAACAGCCCACGGTCGAGGCTTTCTTT. Amino acid sequence: CASSLEQPTVEAFF.